These T cell receptor beta chains were read from a single sample in a study of blood T cell repertoires in COVID-19. Using immunoSEQ multiplex PCR, the repertoire was profiled, and TCRdb retains in-frame clones only, with some absent. The sample lists roughly 500,000 clones, less than 90% seen once, with more than 7.5% in the top ten. The sequencing sample was made of PBMCs or T cells enriched from blood (not recorded which). The receptors shown here come from a woman in her sixties who had recovered from COVID-19. CDR3s include the opening cysteine and the closing phenylalanine or tryptophan. D genes are given only for firm matches. Some rows have no size entry. The others give once, few or many, or a class for an expanded clone.

abundance: .; d_gene: TRBD1; v_gene: TRBV12-3/TRBV12-4; j_gene: TRBJ1-2; CDR3aa: CASSLTEGGGYTF; CDR3nt: TGTGCCAGCAGTCTGACAGAAGGGGGCGGCTACACCTTC
abundance: .; d_gene: .; v_gene: TRBV2; j_gene: TRBJ2-7; CDR3aa: CASSEETLREQYF; CDR3nt: TGTGCCAGCAGTGAAGAAACCCTACGAGAGCAGTACTTC
abundance: .; d_gene: .; v_gene: TRBV29-1; j_gene: TRBJ2-5; CDR3aa: CSVVGVEETQYF; CDR3nt: TGCAGCGTTGTCGGTGTTGAAGAGACCCAGTACTTC
abundance: .; d_gene: .; v_gene: TRBV11-2; j_gene: TRBJ1-3; CDR3aa: CASSSSSGGSGNTIYF; CDR3nt: TGTGCCAGCAGTTCCTCCTCGGGGGGTTCTGGAAACACCATATATTTT
abundance: .; d_gene: .; v_gene: TRBV13; j_gene: TRBJ2-1; CDR3aa: CASSLRAYNEQFF; CDR3nt: TGTGCCAGCAGCCTTAGAGCCTACAATGAGCAGTTCTTC
abundance: .; d_gene: .; v_gene: TRBV28; j_gene: TRBJ1-6; CDR3aa: CASSWGGSPLHF; CDR3nt: TGTGCCAGCAGCTGGGGGGGTTCACCCCTCCACTTT
abundance: .; d_gene: .; v_gene: TRBV5-1; j_gene: TRBJ1-2; CDR3aa: CASSLGQAGYTF; CDR3nt: TGCGCCAGCAGCTTGGGACAGGCCGGCTACACCTTC
abundance: .; d_gene: TRBD1; v_gene: TRBV9; j_gene: TRBJ2-5; CDR3aa: CASSSLDRAGETQYF; CDR3nt: TGTGCCAGCAGCTCACTCGACAGGGCCGGAGAGACCCAGTACTTC
abundance: .; d_gene: .; v_gene: TRBV15; j_gene: TRBJ1-2; CDR3aa: CATSRDVGADGYGYTF; CDR3nt: TGTGCCACCAGCAGAGATGTGGGGGCGGACGGCTATGGCTACACCTTC
abundance: .; d_gene: .; v_gene: TRBV5-6; j_gene: TRBJ1-1; CDR3aa: CASSLGPAGRLKASEAFF; CDR3nt: TGTGCCAGCAGCTTGGGCCCCGCCGGGAGACTTAAAGCCTCTGAAGCTTTCTTT
abundance: once; d_gene: .; v_gene: TRBV12-5; j_gene: TRBJ2-4; CDR3aa: CASGLGQNRGIQYF; CDR3nt: TGTGCTAGTGGTTTGGGGCAAAACCGGGGCATTCAGTACTTC
abundance: .; d_gene: .; v_gene: TRBV2; j_gene: TRBJ2-3; CDR3aa: CASNRGWASTDTQYF; CDR3nt: TGTGCCAGCAACCGGGGGTGGGCCAGCACAGATACGCAGTATTTT
abundance: .; d_gene: .; v_gene: TRBV11-3; j_gene: TRBJ1-2; CDR3aa: CASNLVQWGRGDSHGYTF; CDR3nt: TGTGCCAGCAACTTAGTGCAATGGGGGCGCGGAGATTCCCATGGCTACACCTTC
abundance: .; d_gene: .; v_gene: TRBV4-1; j_gene: TRBJ1-2; CDR3aa: CASSPESGRNYGYTF; CDR3nt: TGCGCCAGCTCCCCCGAGAGCGGACGCAACTATGGCTACACCTTC
abundance: .; d_gene: .; v_gene: TRBV6-5; j_gene: TRBJ2-1; CDR3aa: CASSRLGSYNEQFF; CDR3nt: TGTGCCAGCAGTCGACTCGGGTCCTACAATGAGCAGTTCTTC
abundance: .; d_gene: .; v_gene: TRBV2; j_gene: TRBJ1-5; CDR3aa: CASSEGRDQPQHF; CDR3nt: TGTGCCAGCAGTGAGGGGAGGGATCAGCCCCAGCATTTT
abundance: .; d_gene: .; v_gene: TRBV7-8; j_gene: TRBJ2-1; CDR3aa: CASSLRNEQFF; CDR3nt: TGTGCCAGCAGCTTACGTAATGAGCAGTTCTTC
abundance: few; d_gene: .; v_gene: TRBV9; j_gene: TRBJ1-4; CDR3aa: CASSSGQSNEKLFF; CDR3nt: TGTGCCAGCAGCAGTGGACAGTCTAATGAAAAACTGTTTTTT
abundance: .; d_gene: TRBD2; v_gene: TRBV20-1; j_gene: TRBJ2-3; CDR3aa: CSASTSGGAPDTQYF; CDR3nt: TGCAGTGCTAGTACTAGCGGGGGGGCCCCAGATACGCAGTATTTT
abundance: .; d_gene: TRBD1; v_gene: TRBV19; j_gene: TRBJ2-3; CDR3aa: CASARGRGDTQYF; CDR3nt: TGTGCCAGTGCCAGGGGGCGGGGAGATACGCAGTATTTT
abundance: once; d_gene: TRBD2; v_gene: TRBV28; j_gene: TRBJ2-6; CDR3aa: CASSTGGSGANVLTF; CDR3nt: TGTGCCAGCAGTACGGGGGGCTCTGGGGCCAACGTCCTGACTTTC
abundance: once; d_gene: TRBD1; v_gene: TRBV24-1; j_gene: TRBJ2-3; CDR3aa: CATSDLTGGFTDTQYF; CDR3nt: TGTGCCACCAGTGATTTGACAGGGGGTTTCACAGATACGCAGTATTTT
abundance: .; d_gene: .; v_gene: TRBV3-1/TRBV3-2; j_gene: TRBJ2-2; CDR3aa: CASSQRGEGELFF; CDR3nt: TGTGCCAGCAGCCAAAGGGGCGAGGGGGAGCTGTTTTTT
abundance: .; d_gene: .; v_gene: TRBV10-3; j_gene: TRBJ2-3; CDR3aa: CAINEGNGESTDTQYF; CDR3nt: TGTGCCATCAACGAAGGCAACGGGGAAAGCACAGATACGCAGTATTTT
abundance: .; d_gene: .; v_gene: TRBV2; j_gene: TRBJ1-2; CDR3aa: CASILPQGNYGYTF; CDR3nt: TGTGCCAGCATTCTCCCCCAGGGTAACTATGGCTACACCTTC
abundance: .; d_gene: TRBD1; v_gene: TRBV5-1; j_gene: TRBJ1-1; CDR3aa: CASSKTGGNEAFF; CDR3nt: TGCGCCAGCAGTAAAACAGGGGGCAATGAAGCTTTCTTT
abundance: .; d_gene: .; v_gene: TRBV7-4; j_gene: TRBJ2-4; CDR3aa: CASSLEVEIF; CDR3nt: TGTGCCAGCAGCTTAGAAGTAGAGATCTTC
abundance: .; d_gene: TRBD1; v_gene: TRBV7-2; j_gene: TRBJ2-3; CDR3aa: CASRGQGTDTQYF; CDR3nt: TGTGCCAGCAGGGGACAGGGCACAGATACGCAGTATTTT